Following are 21 T cell receptor beta chains from one sample sequenced in a study of regulatory T cells in long-lasting Graves disease (TCRdb year 2021). Receptor libraries were prepared by multiplex PCR. For sequencing, an Illumina HiSeq 4000 was employed. TCR beta libraries were built with iRepertoire HTBI primers and Arm-PCR amplification of CDR3 regions. Clones were called with MiXCR by TCRdb after fastp trimmed the public reads at Q25, and only in-frame beta chains were retained. When rows share a CDR3 protein, they turn into one entry using the most common DNA and genes. The sample records about 300,000 distinct CDR3 sequences, 22% of which are singletons. The ten most abundant clones make up roughly 50% of the sample. The time point label of this sample denotes: persistent/refractory GD, antithyroid drugs over 5 years with positive TRAb. For both TCR sequencing and RNA sequencing, RNA was extracted from PBMCs in TRIzol.

This sample comprised peripheral blood mononuclear cells (PBMCs), obtained when the disease was refractory, from a patient treated with antithyroid drugs. The receptors originated from a female donor with Graves disease.

This clonotype has ten or more counts. The V and J genes are TRBV20-1 and TRBJ1-2; 11 nucleotides agree with TRBD1. The CDR3 consists of 14 residues. V trimming: 5 bases; J trimming: 7 bases; junction bases outside the gene matches: 9. CDR1 and CDR2 from the germline V gene are DFQATT and SNEGSKA (reference sequence). CDR3 in DNA: TGCAGTGCTCTCCGGGACAGGGGGATCGGTGGCTACACCTTC. It is translated as CSALRDRGIGGYTF.

This clonotype was found many times. This chain joins TRBV6-1 and TRBJ1-2, with a tentative D call TRBD1 (5 bases). CDR1 MNHNS and CDR2 SASEGT come from the germline V gene. The V and J ends lost 6 bases and 4 bases respectively, with 18 bases between them. There are 15 residues in the CDR3. Here the CDR3 reads CASREGTVDSYGYTF. In DNA, the CDR3 is TGTGCCAGCAGAGAGGGGACTGTTGATTCCTATGGCTACACCTTC.

The chain has TRBV6-2 or TRBV6-3 and TRBJ2-2, with 8 nucleotides matching TRBD1. The ends lost 5 bases at V and 6 bases at J; junction bases unmatched: 5. From germline, CDR1 is MNHEY and CDR2 SVGEGT. The CDR3 runs to 14 residues. The CDR3 protein is CASSGGQGPGELFF. CDR3 coding DNA: TGTGCCAGCAGTGGCGGACAGGGCCCCGGGGAGCTGTTTTTT.

In regard to this clonotype: Being one base from a much bigger clone, this may be a read error. The chain is built from TRBV12-3 or TRBV12-4 and TRBJ2-5, with D perhaps matching TRBD1 (6 bases). This CDR3 has 12 residues. The CDR3 here is CASRRTVETQHF. For the CDR3, the DNA is TGTGCCAGCAGGAGGACAGTGGAGACCCAGCACTTC.

This chain's CDR3 is CASRGASAHQETQYF. DNA of the CDR3: TGTGCCAGCCGCGGGGCTAGCGCCCACCAAGAGACCCAGTACTTC. The chain uses TRBV28 and TRBJ2-5; possibly TRBD2 for D (6 bases). CDR1 is MDHEN and CDR2 is SYDVKM in the germline V gene. The CDR3 loop spans 15 amino acids. The V end lost 8 bases, the J end lost 0 bases, and 16 bases lay between the germline ends.

This clonotype was recorded at least ten times. The rearrangement links TRBV12-3 or TRBV12-4 to TRBJ1-1; maybe TRBD1 (6 bases). The CDR3 runs to 16 residues. V lost 1 base and J lost 1, with 13 bases in between. The CDR3 reads CASSLGPRQANTEAFF. The CDR3, as DNA: TGTGCCAGCAGTTTAGGGCCCAGACAGGCGAACACTGAAGCTTTCTTT.

This clonotype was picked up many times. This rearrangement joins TRBV11-2 to TRBJ1-2, with TRBD1 identical over 7 bases. The junction had 6 bases not matched to a gene; V was cut back by 3 bases and J by 2 bases. The germline V gene has CDR1 SGHAT and CDR2 FQNNGV. The CDR3 runs 15 residues. CDR3 sequence: CASSLRGQANYGYTF. CDR3 coding DNA: TGTGCCAGCAGCTTGAGAGGACAGGCGAACTATGGCTACACCTTC.

There are many counts of this clonotype. V gene TRBV28 combines with J gene TRBJ2-5, with D tentatively TRBD1 (6 bases). The CDR3 totals 13 residues. V was shortened by 3 bases and J by 3 bases, with 8 bases between the two germline ends. The germline V gene encodes CDR1 MDHEN and CDR2 SYDVKM. The CDR3 sequence: CASSLWTEETQYF. CDR3 nucleotide sequence: TGTGCCAGCAGTTTGTGGACAGAAGAGACCCAGTACTTC.

This clonotype was observed a handful of times. The rearrangement uses TRBV30 and TRBJ1-4, with 7 bases matching TRBD1. With V trimmed by 7 bases and J by 7 bases, 9 bases remained unmatched. This CDR3 is 13 amino acids long. Germline V CDR1 and CDR2: GTSNPN, SVGIG (reference sequence). The CDR3 loop reads CALTRDSFEKLFF. The CDR3 DNA reads as TGTGCCTTGACGCGGGACAGTTTTGAAAAACTGTTTTTT.

CDR3 nucleotide sequence: TGTGCCAGCAGTATGACGGCTAGCAATCAGCCCCAGCATTTT. Translating gives CASSMTASNQPQHF. This chain uses TRBV9 with TRBJ1-5; the D is unclear. V was trimmed by 5 bases and J by 0 bases, leaving 9 bases between them. There are 14 residues in the CDR3. Germline V lookup: CDR1 SGDLS, CDR2 YYNGEE.

The chain joins TRBV2 to TRBJ2-7; TRBD2 agrees at 11 bases. CDR1 is SNHLY, CDR2 FYNNEI, per germline. The CDR3 is 13 residues long. V lost 9 bases, J lost 2 bases, and 3 bases stayed unmatched. The CDR3, as DNA: TGTGCCAGGGGACTAGCGGATACCTACGAGCAGTACTTC. Translated: CARGLADTYEQYF.

The rearrangement uses TRBV28 and TRBJ1-1; D is unresolved. V was pared by 4 bases and J by 1 base, with 16 bases between. This CDR3 is 16 amino acids long. Germline V gene data show CDR1 as MDHEN and CDR2 as SYDVKM. CDR3 nucleotide sequence: TGTGCCAGCAGTTCACCCACGCGGCACAAGAACACTGAAGCTTTCTTT. Amino acids: CASSSPTRHKNTEAFF.

Only a few counts were recorded for this clonotype. J is TRBJ2-5 and V is TRBV25-1; 12 nucleotides line up with TRBD1. Germline CDR1 MGHDK, CDR2 SYGVNS. The CDR3 extends over 15 amino acids. J gave up 5 bases and V 4 bases, and 5 bases lay outside the gene matches. The CDR3 sequence: CASSGGQGAGETQYF. CDR3 DNA: TGTGCCAGCAGTGGGGGACAGGGGGCCGGGGAGACCCAGTACTTC. Full variable domain (remainder filled in from reference TRBV25-1 and TRBJ2-5): EADIYQTPRYLVIGTGKKITLECSQTMGHDKMYWYQQDPGMELHLIHYSYGVNSTEKGDLSSESTVSRIRTEHFPLTLESARPSHTSQYLCASSGGQGAGETQYFGPGTRLLVL.

The gene calls are TRBV2 and TRBJ2-5; TRBD2 aligns across 9 bases. The germline gives CDR1 SNHLY, CDR2 FYNNEI. V lost 3 bases to trimming and J lost 0 bases; unmatched junction nucleotides: 5. The CDR3 length is 16 residues. The CDR3 region has the DNA TGTGCCAGCAGTGATGCGAGCGGGAGGTACCAAGAGACCCAGTACTTC. Its translation: CASSDASGRYQETQYF.

This clonotype was recorded at least ten times. The chain recombines TRBV7-2 with TRBJ1-6; 9 positions match TRBD1. CDR1 is SGHTA, CDR2 FQGNSA, per germline. This CDR3 spans 14 amino acids. J gave up 8 bases and V 7 bases, and 6 bases lay outside the gene matches. DNA of the CDR3: TGTGCCAGCACGACAGGGGGTTTGGATTCACCCCTCCACTTT. Translating it yields CASTTGGLDSPLHF.

This clonotype was counted at least ten times. J is TRBJ2-5 and V is TRBV7-2; D uncertain. The CDR3 sequence is 13 residues long. The germline V gene encodes CDR1 SGHTA and CDR2 FQGNSA. Trimming took 5 bases from V and 3 from J, leaving 10 bases between them. The CDR3 loop reads CASSPRTEETQYF. The DNA for the CDR3 is TGTGCCAGCAGCCCTCGGACGGAAGAGACCCAGTACTTC.

Many counts were recorded for this clonotype. The CDR3 sequence: CASSLAPPTSGYIQETQYF. CDR3 DNA sequence: TGTGCCAGCAGCTTAGCGCCTCCTACTAGCGGGTACATCCAAGAGACCCAGTACTTC. This chain joins TRBV7-8 and TRBJ2-5; 9 bases are shared with TRBD2. Germline trimming cut 0 bases from V and 1 base from J; bases unmatched to any gene: 12. The V gene's germline CDR1 is SGHVS and CDR2 FQNEAQ. The CDR3 is 19 amino acids. Looking up the rest from reference TRBV7-8 and TRBJ2-5 gives the full variable domain: GAGVSQSPRYKVAKRGQDVALRCDPISGHVSLFWYQQALGQGPEFLTYFQNEAQLDKSGLPSDRFFAERPEGSVSTLKIQRTQQEDSAVYLCASSLAPPTSGYIQETQYFGPGTRLLVL.

This clonotype was counted once. No conserved phenylalanine or tryptophan is present at the end of the CDR3, so a read error is the likely explanation. The chain combines TRBV9 with TRBJ2-7; D ambiguous. The V gene lost 0 bases and the J gene lost 2 bases, with 12 bases spanning the gap. The length of the CDR3 is 15 residues. The V gene's germline CDR1 is SGDLS and CDR2 YYNGEE. The chain's CDR3 is CASSVGAARTYEQYS. The CDR3 region has the DNA TGTGCCAGCAGCGTAGGGGCGGCGAGGACCTACGAGCAGTACTCC.

The chain recombines TRBV6-2 or TRBV6-3 with TRBJ1-5; a possible D gene is TRBD1 (5 bases). Germline lookup yields CDR1 MNHEY and CDR2 SVGEGT. Trimming removed 3 bases at V and 5 bases at J, with 11 bases between. This CDR3 has 14 amino acids. CDR3 sequence: CASSYSDSDQPQHF. In DNA, the CDR3 is TGTGCCAGCAGTTATTCCGACAGCGATCAGCCCCAGCATTTT.

The chain links TRBV29-1 to TRBJ2-7, with D possibly called TRBD1 or TRBD2 (7 bases each). The V gene lost 6 bases and the J gene lost 5 bases, with 17 bases spanning the gap. The germline CDR1 and CDR2 sequences are SQVTM and ANQGSEA. The CDR3 totals 13 residues. CDR3 sequence reads: CSVEVQGRDEQYF. The CDR3 bases are TGCAGCGTCGAGGTACAGGGGAGGGACGAGCAGTACTTC.

The V and J genes are TRBV19 and TRBJ2-3, with a weak D call TRBD1 (6 bases). This CDR3 region has 15 residues. The V end lost 4 bases, the J end lost 1 base, and 12 bases lay between the germline ends. CDR1 and CDR2 from the germline V gene are LNHDA and SQIVND (reference sequence). The CDR3 region is CASSTGTGRTDTQYF. CDR3 bases: TGTGCCAGTAGTACGGGAACAGGGCGCACAGATACGCAGTATTTT.